The 17 T cell receptor beta chains below were found in one sample sequenced in a study of PD-L1 blockade in urothelial cancer. Only in-frame clones appear in the TCRdb table, and some are missing; sequencing was by immunoSEQ multiplex PCR. This sample has under 35,000 clones, with 85% to 90% found just once. This sample comprised PBMCs, obtained around atezolizumab (anti-PD-L1) treatment. Receptors were obtained from a man aged 50 to 60 with urothelial cancer.

The chain recombines TRBV30 with TRBJ1-4; the D gene is possibly TRBD1 (6 bases). Germline CDR1 reads GTSNPN; CDR2 reads SVGIG (reference sequence). The CDR3 runs to 13 residues. V lost 0 bases and J 7 bases, leaving 9 bases between the germline ends. CDR3: CAWSVTGSEKLFF. As DNA, the CDR3 is TGTGCCTGGAGTGTTACAGGGAGTGAAAAACTGTTTTTT.

The chain links TRBV5-6 to TRBJ2-5; D gene uncertain. The CDR3 is made up of 13 amino acids. V lost 2 bases and J lost 5, with 10 bases in between. Per germline, CDR1 SGHDT and CDR2 YYEEEE. As DNA, the CDR3 is TGTGCCAGCAGCTTTCGCCTCGGGGAGACCCAGTACTTC. Its protein product is CASSFRLGETQYF.

The chain uses TRBV10-1 and TRBJ2-1; 9 bases agree with TRBD2. CDR3 length: 16 residues. After removal of 1 base from V and 10 bases from J, the junction contained 11 bases not matched to a gene. CDR1 and CDR2 (germline): WNHNN, SYGVQD (reference sequence). The CDR3 here is CASSEYGSGGTEEQFF. For the CDR3, the DNA is TGCGCCAGCAGTGAGTACGGTAGCGGGGGTACAGAGGAGCAGTTCTTC.

This clone occurred a few times. The V and J genes are TRBV7-2 and TRBJ2-7, with 9 nucleotides matching TRBD1. Trimming cost V 6 bases and J 4 bases; bases outside gene matches: 10. The CDR3 runs to 15 residues. Germline CDR1 and CDR2: SGHTA and FQGNSA. The chain's CDR3 is CASRLTVDRGYEQYF. The CDR3 DNA follows: TGTGCCAGCAGACTTACAGTGGACAGGGGATACGAGCAGTACTTC.

The chain joins TRBV18 to TRBJ2-2; 9 bases fit TRBD1. Trimming removed 6 bases from V and 5 bases from J; junction bases left unmatched: 7. Per the germline V gene, CDR1 is KGHSH and CDR2 is LQKENI. This CDR3 comprises 15 residues. This CDR3 reads CASSLYRGRTGELFF. CDR3 bases: TGTGCCAGCTCGCTATACAGGGGGCGTACCGGGGAGCTGTTTTTT. The whole variable domain, filled in from reference TRBV18 and TRBJ2-2, reads NAGVMQNPRHLVRRRGQEARLRCSPMKGHSHVYWYRQLPEEGLKFMVYLQKENIIDESGMPKERFSAEFPKEGPSILRIQQVVRGDSAAYFCASSLYRGRTGELFFGEGSRLTVL.

The chain recombines TRBV11-1 with TRBJ2-1, with TRBD2 matching over 12 bases. With V trimmed by 5 bases and J by 6 bases, 11 bases remained unmatched. CDR3 size: 17 residues. CDR1 is SGHAT, CDR2 FQDESV, per germline (reference sequence). The CDR3 DNA reads TGTGCCAGCAGCCTGGGGGCTAGCGGGGGGGGAAGCAATGAGCAGTTCTTC. It is translated as CASSLGASGGGSNEQFF.

This clone appeared once. The gene calls are TRBV25-1 and TRBJ2-7; 8 bases fit TRBD2. V was clipped by 2 bases and J by 2 bases; unmatched bases: 2. The germline CDR1 and CDR2 sequences are MGHDK and SYGVNS. The CDR3 is 14 residues long. The CDR3 coding sequence is TGTGCCAGCAGTGAAATTAGCGGGACCTACGAGCAGTACTTC. Its protein is CASSEISGTYEQYF.

This clone is judged medium-sized. V gene TRBV28 combines with J gene TRBJ2-7; a possible D gene is TRBD2 (6 bases). V lost 8 bases to trimming and J lost 0 bases, with 20 bases between them. The CDR3 is 16 amino acids. Germline CDR1 reads MDHEN; CDR2 reads SYDVKM. CDR3 amino acids: CASGGARRASSYEQYF. The DNA of the CDR3 is TGTGCCAGCGGGGGAGCGAGGAGGGCTAGCTCCTACGAGCAGTACTTC.

The chain links TRBV5-1 to TRBJ2-2; TRBD1 agrees at 8 bases. The CDR3 consists of 16 residues. CDR1 SGHRS and CDR2 YFSETQ come from the germline V gene. V trimming: 1 base; J trimming: 2 bases; junction bases outside the gene matches: 4. In DNA form, the CDR3 reads TGCGCCAGCAGCTTGCTCGACAGGGGTAACACCGGGGAGCTGTTTTTT. It is translated as CASSLLDRGNTGELFF.

The chain recombines TRBV29-1 with TRBJ2-5, with 9 bases identical to TRBD1. The CDR3 is 13 amino acids. The junction had 5 bases not matched to a gene; V was cut back by 4 bases and J by 5 bases. Germline V CDR1 and CDR2: SQVTM, ANQGSEA. The CDR3 region has the DNA TGCAGCGTTGGGACAGGGGAAGGGGAGACCCAGTACTTC. Its translation is CSVGTGEGETQYF.

V usage is TRBV7-6 and J usage is TRBJ2-1, with D unresolved. This CDR3 region has 14 residues. V was cut by 2 bases and J by 2 bases, with 7 bases left in between. Germline V gene data show CDR1 as SGHVS and CDR2 as FNYEAQ. In DNA form, the CDR3 reads TGTGCCAGCAGCTTAACCGGTACCTACAATGAGCAGTTCTTC. Amino acids: CASSLTGTYNEQFF.

The chain joins TRBV29-1 to TRBJ2-1; 8 bases fit TRBD1. V shed 5 bases and J 7 bases; nucleotides not matched to a gene: 4. Germline CDR1 is SQVTM and CDR2 is ANQGSEA. This CDR3 has 12 residues. CDR3 nucleotides: TGCAGCGTTAAACAGGGGGTAAATGAGCAGTTCTTC. Its protein is CSVKQGVNEQFF.

CDR3 coding DNA: TGTGCCAGCAGCTTAGGGGCGGGGACTAGCGGGAGCAATGAGCAGTTCTTC. The encoded protein is CASSLGAGTSGSNEQFF. V and J are TRBV7-9 and TRBJ2-1; 14 nucleotides agree with TRBD2. The germline V gene has CDR1 SEHNR and CDR2 FQNEAQ (reference sequence). CDR3 length: 17 amino acids. V lost 1 base, J lost 6 bases, and 5 bases stayed unmatched.

V and J are TRBV18 and TRBJ1-3; 11 bases are shared with TRBD1. This CDR3 has 17 residues. The germline V gene has CDR1 KGHSH and CDR2 LQKENI. V lost 2 bases, J lost 1 base, and 4 bases stayed unmatched. CDR3: CASSPLGQGASGNTIYF. The CDR3 DNA is TGTGCCAGCTCACCATTAGGACAGGGGGCTTCTGGAAACACCATATATTTT. The full variable domain, in which reference TRBV18 and TRBJ1-3 provide the parts outside the CDR3, is NAGVMQNPRHLVRRRGQEARLRCSPMKGHSHVYWYRQLPEEGLKFMVYLQKENIIDESGMPKERFSAEFPKEGPSILRIQQVVRGDSAAYFCASSPLGQGASGNTIYFGEGSWLTVV.

This sequence joins TRBV5-1 and TRBJ1-2, with 8 bases that match TRBD1. From germline, CDR1 is SGHRS and CDR2 YFSETQ. CDR3 length: 13 residues. V shed 0 bases and J 9 bases; nucleotides not matched to a gene: 4. In DNA form, the CDR3 reads TGCGCCAGCAGCTTGGGCGACAGGGGTAGCTACACCTTC. This codes for CASSLGDRGSYTF.

The J gene is TRBJ2-2, the V gene TRBV2; possible D gene TRBD2, 5 bases. The V end was cut by 7 bases, the J end by 5 bases, with 17 bases between. The length of the CDR3 is 15 residues. CDR1 SNHLY and CDR2 FYNNEI come from the germline V gene. Written as DNA, the CDR3 is TGTGCCAGCACGGGATACGACTCGGGGACCGGGGAGCTGTTTTTT. Residues: CASTGYDSGTGELFF.

The V call is TRBV14, the J call TRBJ2-4; 7 nucleotides agree with TRBD1. The V segment lost 1 base and the J segment 1 base; nucleotides outside the gene matches: 7. Germline CDR1 and CDR2: SGHDN and FVKESK. The CDR3 is 17 amino acids. In DNA form, the CDR3 reads TGTGCCAGCAGCCAAGGGGGACAGACCTTTGCCAAAAACATTCAGTACTTC. This gives the protein CASSQGGQTFAKNIQYF.